This entry lists 20 T cell receptor beta chains sequenced from one sample in a study of CD8+CD57+ T cells in acquired aplastic anemia. TCR beta VDJ and CDR3 were profiled, and genomic DNA was the template. One entry per CDR3 protein results from TCRdb running MiXCR on the reads. The repertoire holds 250,000 to 300,000 distinct CDR3 sequences, with approximately 55% as singletons. The material sequenced was sorted CD4+, CD8+, or CD8+CD57+ T cells (not recorded which) from PBMCs. Receptors originate from a human donor with severe aplastic anemia or a healthy control (not recorded which).

The table lists this clonotype with a few counts. The gene calls are TRBV24-1 and TRBJ2-1; D unclear. This CDR3 comprises 15 residues. Germline V CDR1 and CDR2: KGHDR, SFDVKD. With 6 bases removed from V and 8 bases from J, the gap between germline ends came to 19 bases. The CDR3 here is CATSYQTLTADEQFF. DNA for the CDR3: TGTGCCACCAGTTACCAAACACTAACGGCGGATGAGCAGTTCTTC.

The rearrangement links TRBV12-3 or TRBV12-4 to TRBJ2-7; 11 positions agree with TRBD1. J gave up 7 bases and V 8 bases, and 7 bases lay outside the gene matches. CDR3 size: 13 residues. As DNA, the CDR3 is TGTGCCAGCCCAGGACAGGGGGCGAAAGAGCAGTACTTC. Amino acid sequence: CASPGQGAKEQYF.

On this clonotype itself: At one end the junction does not follow the germline gene, possibly because of a read error. The chain recombines TRBV20-1 with TRBJ2-5; D gene unclear. Germline V CDR1 and CDR2: DFQATT, SNEGSKA (reference sequence). CDR3 length: 12 amino acids. The CDR3 is CSARELGPGCHF. The CDR3 coding sequence is TGCAGTGCTAGAGAGTTGGGCCCCGGTTGTCACTTC.

This clonotype was counted only a few times. The CDR3 loop is CAWSPGAAPSSTDTQYF. The CDR3 region has the DNA TGTGCCTGGAGTCCCGGGGCAGCTCCGTCTAGCACAGATACGCAGTATTTT. V usage is TRBV30 and J usage is TRBJ2-3; D tentatively reads TRBD1 or TRBD2 (5 bases each). The CDR3 runs 17 residues. The V and J ends lost 2 bases and 0 bases respectively, with 18 bases between them. From germline, CDR1 is GTSNPN and CDR2 SVGIG (reference sequence). Supplemented by reference TRBV30 and TRBJ2-3, the full variable domain reads SQTIHQWPATLVQPVGSPLSLECTVEGTSNPNLYWYRQAAGRGLQLLFYSVGIGQISSEVPQNLSASRPQDRQFILSSKKLLLSDSGFYLCAWSPGAAPSSTDTQYFGPGTRLTVL.

This clonotype was observed at least ten times. The V call is TRBV19, the J call TRBJ2-7; a weak D match, TRBD1 (5 bases). CDR3 length equals 15 residues. The germline V and J ends were trimmed by 1 base and 0 bases, with 10 bases remaining between them. Germline assignment: CDR1 LNHDA and CDR2 SQIVND (reference sequence). CDR3 bases: TGTGCCAGTAGTATAGTGGGGCATCACTCCTACGAGCAGTACTTC. Translated, it gives CASSIVGHHSYEQYF.

The chain carries TRBV20-1 and TRBJ1-2; 7 nucleotides align to TRBD1. The CDR3 is made up of 15 amino acids. Germline V CDR1 and CDR2: DFQATT, SNEGSKA (reference sequence). V was clipped by 0 bases and J by 3 bases; unmatched bases: 7. The chain's CDR3 is CSARDSGGGHYGYTF. Here the CDR3 DNA reads TGCAGTGCTAGAGATAGCGGAGGGGGCCACTATGGCTACACCTTC.

This clonotype was seen repeatedly, ten times or more. The V and J genes are TRBV11-3 and TRBJ2-1; TRBD1 matches at 7 bases. The ends lost 4 bases at V and 3 bases at J; junction bases unmatched: 6. The length of the CDR3 is 15 residues. Germline-derived CDR1 and CDR2 are SGHNT and YENEEA. The CDR3 DNA follows: TGTGCCAGCAGCTCCCGGGACAGTAGCTACAATGAGCAGTTCTTC. Its translation is CASSSRDSSYNEQFF.

Worth noting for this clonotype: One end of the junction fails to match germline, which may point to a read error. This sequence joins TRBV7-8 and TRBJ2-7; the D is unclear. CDR1 is SGHVS, CDR2 FQNEAQ, per germline. The CDR3 has 12 residues. CDR3 nucleotides: TGTGCCAGCAGCTTAAGGTCCTACGAGCGGTACTTC. Protein product: CASSLRSYERYF. The full variable domain, completed using reference TRBV7-8 and TRBJ2-7, is GAGVSQSPRYKVAKRGQDVALRCDPISGHVSLFWYQQALGQGPEFLTYFQNEAQLDKSGLPSDRFFAERPEGSVSTLKIQRTQQEDSAVYLCASSLRSYERYFGPGTRLTVT.

The chain couples TRBV10-3 to TRBJ2-3; the D gene is possibly TRBD1 (5 bases). This CDR3 has 15 residues. Germline V gene sequence: CDR1 ENHRY, CDR2 SYGVKD. V lost 10 bases and J 0 bases, leaving 17 bases between the germline ends. DNA of the CDR3: TGTGCCACCACATTAGGGGTTGGTAGCACAGATACGCAGTATTTT. It translates to CATTLGVGSTDTQYF.

The rearrangement links TRBV7-2 to TRBJ2-7; D is unclear. This CDR3 is 14 amino acids long. Germline assignment: CDR1 SGHTA and CDR2 FQGNSA. The V gene lost 2 bases and the J gene lost 0 bases, with 8 bases spanning the gap. CDR3 DNA: TGTGCCAGCAGCTTAAATGCCGGCTCCTACGAGCAGTACTTC. It encodes CASSLNAGSYEQYF.

In its sample, this clonotype was seen many times. This rearrangement joins TRBV6-1 to TRBJ2-2; maybe TRBD1 (6 bases). The CDR3 runs 14 residues. CDR1 is MNHNS and CDR2 is SASEGT in the germline V gene. Trimming took off 7 bases at V and 0 bases at J, with 9 bases between the two ends. CDR3 DNA: TGTGCCAGCACCGACAGGACGAACACCGGGGAGCTGTTTTTT. It yields the protein CASTDRTNTGELFF.

As concerns this clonotype: Given a much more abundant clone one base away, this may be a read error. V and J are TRBV7-7 and TRBJ2-2, with TRBD2 matching over 8 bases. The CDR3 totals 17 residues. Germline assignment: CDR1 SSHAT and CDR2 FNYEAQ (reference sequence). The DNA for the CDR3 is TGTGCCAGCAGCTTAAACCCCGGGACTAGTGTGAGCGGGGAGCTGCTTTTT. As protein: CASSLNPGTSVSGELLF.

J is TRBJ1-1 and V is TRBV4-3, with D perhaps matching TRBD1 (5 bases). This CDR3 is 14 amino acids long. Germline CDR1 is LGHNA and CDR2 is YSLEER. Trimming removed 1 base from V and 1 base from J, with 7 bases in between. CDR3 in DNA: TGCGCCAGCAGCCAAGCGGACACGAACACTGAAGCTTTCTTT. Its protein is CASSQADTNTEAFF.

This clonotype was seen a few times. The chain joins TRBV2 to TRBJ2-7, with TRBD2 matching over 13 bases. V lost 5 bases to trimming and J lost 3 bases; unmatched junction nucleotides: 1. The CDR3 has 14 amino acids. The germline V gene has CDR1 SNHLY and CDR2 FYNNEI. The CDR3 DNA is TGTGCCAGCAGTACTAGCGGGAGGGGCTACGAGCAGTACTTC. It specifies CASSTSGRGYEQYF.

The chain carries TRBV20-1 and TRBJ2-7, with D unresolved. Germline V gene sequence: CDR1 DFQATT, CDR2 SNEGSKA (reference sequence). V gave up 6 bases and J gave up 2 bases, with 20 bases separating them. This CDR3 contains 15 residues. The CDR3 nucleotides read TGCAGTGCCAGCAGTTTCGTACGATACCCCTACGAGCAGTACTTC. Its translation is CSASSFVRYPYEQYF.

This clonotype was seen at least ten times. This chain links TRBV19 with TRBJ1-6; 8 bases match TRBD1. The CDR3 contains 15 residues. V dropped 5 bases and J dropped 7; count of bases not matched to a gene: 7. CDR1 is LNHDA, CDR2 SQIVND, per germline (reference sequence). DNA of the CDR3: TGTGCCAGTAGTCCCCAGGGGGCATGGAATTCACCCCTCCACTTT. Protein product: CASSPQGAWNSPLHF.

This chain joins TRBV20-1 and TRBJ2-2, with D uncertain. The CDR3 sequence is 12 residues long. CDR1 is DFQATT and CDR2 is SNEGSKA in the germline V gene (reference sequence). V lost 6 bases and J lost 7, with 12 bases in between. The CDR3 loop is CSARWTGGELFF. The DNA for the CDR3 is TGCAGTGCCAGATGGACCGGCGGGGAGCTGTTTTTT.

The chain recombines TRBV19 with TRBJ1-6; tentative D call: TRBD1 (6 bases). The CDR3 is 14 residues long. Trimming stripped 7 bases from V and 9 bases from J, with 16 bases between. Per the germline V gene, CDR1 is LNHDA and CDR2 is SQIVND (reference sequence). The CDR3 sequence: CASIKGGVGSPLHF. CDR3 bases: TGTGCCAGTATCAAGGGGGGCGTTGGTTCACCCCTCCACTTT.

The chain carries TRBV25-1 and TRBJ2-6, with 9 bases lining up with TRBD1. The length of the CDR3 is 18 residues. V was clipped by 4 bases and J by 0 bases; unmatched bases: 7. Germline V gene lookup returns CDR1 MGHDK and CDR2 SYGVNS. The CDR3 region is CASSGWDRVSSGANVLTF. In nucleotides, the CDR3 is TGTGCCAGCAGTGGGTGGGACAGGGTTTCCTCTGGGGCCAACGTCCTGACTTTC.

V usage is TRBV7-2 and J usage is TRBJ2-3; a possible D gene is TRBD1 (6 bases). V was pared by 5 bases and J by 1 base, with 13 bases between. This CDR3 has 15 amino acids. CDR1 is SGHTA and CDR2 is FQGNSA in the germline V gene. CDR3 protein: CASSRRGIRTDTQYF. The CDR3 nucleotides are TGTGCCAGCAGCCGCAGGGGAATTCGCACAGATACGCAGTATTTT. Drawing the rest from reference TRBV7-2 and TRBJ2-3, the complete variable domain is GAGVSQSPSNKVTEKGKDVELRCDPISGHTALYWYRQSLGQGLEFLIYFQGNSAPDKSGLPSDRFSAERTGGSVSTLTIQRTQQEDSAVYLCASSRRGIRTDTQYFGPGTRLTVL.